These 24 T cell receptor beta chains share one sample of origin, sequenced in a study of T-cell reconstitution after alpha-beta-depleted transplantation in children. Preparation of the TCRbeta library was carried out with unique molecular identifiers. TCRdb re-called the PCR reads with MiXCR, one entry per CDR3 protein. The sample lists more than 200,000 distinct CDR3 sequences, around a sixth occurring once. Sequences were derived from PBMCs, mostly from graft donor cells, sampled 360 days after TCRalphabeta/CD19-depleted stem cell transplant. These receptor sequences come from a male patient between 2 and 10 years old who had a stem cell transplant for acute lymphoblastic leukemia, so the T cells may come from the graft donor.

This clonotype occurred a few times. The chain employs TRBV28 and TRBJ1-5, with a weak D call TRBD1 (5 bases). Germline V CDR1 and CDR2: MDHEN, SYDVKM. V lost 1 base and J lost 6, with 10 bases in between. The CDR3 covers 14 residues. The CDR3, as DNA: TGTGCCAGCAGTTTATCCAGGGTGTCTCAGCCCCAGCATTTT. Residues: CASSLSRVSQPQHF.

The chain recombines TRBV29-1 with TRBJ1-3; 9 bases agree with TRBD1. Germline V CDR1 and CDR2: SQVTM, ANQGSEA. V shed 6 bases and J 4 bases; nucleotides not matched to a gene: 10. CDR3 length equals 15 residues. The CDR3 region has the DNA TGCAGCGTAAAATACAGGGGGCGCAAAGGAAACACCATATATTTT. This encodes CSVKYRGRKGNTIYF. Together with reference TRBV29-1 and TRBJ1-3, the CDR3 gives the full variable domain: SAVISQKPSRDICQRGTSLTIQCQVDSQVTMMFWYRQQPGQSLTLIATANQGSEATYESGFVIDKFPISRPNLTFSTLTVSNMSPEDSSIYLCSVKYRGRKGNTIYFGEGSWLTVV.

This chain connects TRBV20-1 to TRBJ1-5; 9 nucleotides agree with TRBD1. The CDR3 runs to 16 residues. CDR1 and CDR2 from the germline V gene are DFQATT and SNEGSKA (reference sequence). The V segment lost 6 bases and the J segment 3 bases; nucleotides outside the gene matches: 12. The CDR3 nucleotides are TGCAGTGCCCAAGGGACAGGGAAACCCTTCAATCAGCCCCAGCATTTT. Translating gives CSAQGTGKPFNQPQHF.

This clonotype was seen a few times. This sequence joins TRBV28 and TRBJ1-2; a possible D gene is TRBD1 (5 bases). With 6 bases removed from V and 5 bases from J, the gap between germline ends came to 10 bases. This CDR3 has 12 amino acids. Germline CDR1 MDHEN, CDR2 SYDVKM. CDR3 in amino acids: CASSLRAYGYTF. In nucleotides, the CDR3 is TGTGCCAGCAGCCTCAGGGCTTATGGCTACACCTTC.

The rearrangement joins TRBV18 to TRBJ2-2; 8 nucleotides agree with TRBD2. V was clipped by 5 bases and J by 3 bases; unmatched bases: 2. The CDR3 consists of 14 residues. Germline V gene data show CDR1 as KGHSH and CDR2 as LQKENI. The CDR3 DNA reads TGTGCCAGCTCAACACTAGCGGACACCGGGGAGCTGTTTTTT. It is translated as CASSTLADTGELFF.

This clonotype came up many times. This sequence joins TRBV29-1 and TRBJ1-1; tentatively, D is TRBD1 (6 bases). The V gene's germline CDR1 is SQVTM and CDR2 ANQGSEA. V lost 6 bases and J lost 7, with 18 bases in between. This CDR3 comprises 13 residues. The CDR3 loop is CSVYRVAANEAFF. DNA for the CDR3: TGCAGCGTCTACAGGGTCGCAGCAAATGAAGCTTTCTTT.

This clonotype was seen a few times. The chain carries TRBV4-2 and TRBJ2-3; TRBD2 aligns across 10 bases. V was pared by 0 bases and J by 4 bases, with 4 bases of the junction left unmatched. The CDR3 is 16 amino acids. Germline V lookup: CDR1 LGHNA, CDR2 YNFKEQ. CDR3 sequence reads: CASSQDLAGDPDTQYF. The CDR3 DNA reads TGTGCCAGCAGCCAAGACCTAGCGGGAGACCCAGATACGCAGTATTTT.

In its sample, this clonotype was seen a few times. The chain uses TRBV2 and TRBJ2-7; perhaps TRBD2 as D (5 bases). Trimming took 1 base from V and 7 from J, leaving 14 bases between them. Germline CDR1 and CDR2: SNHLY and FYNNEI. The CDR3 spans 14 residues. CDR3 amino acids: CASSEGRGTREQYF. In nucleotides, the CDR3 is TGTGCCAGCAGTGAAGGGAGAGGAACTAGGGAGCAGTACTTC.

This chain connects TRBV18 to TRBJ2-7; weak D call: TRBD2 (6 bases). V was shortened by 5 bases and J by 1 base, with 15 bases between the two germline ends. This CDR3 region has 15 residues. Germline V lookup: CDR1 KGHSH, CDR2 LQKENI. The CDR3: CASSSPGLLSYEQYF. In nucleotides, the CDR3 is TGTGCCAGCTCATCGCCGGGACTTCTTTCCTACGAGCAGTACTTC. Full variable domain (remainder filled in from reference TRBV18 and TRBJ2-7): NAGVMQNPRHLVRRRGQEARLRCSPMKGHSHVYWYRQLPEEGLKFMVYLQKENIIDESGMPKERFSAEFPKEGPSILRIQQVVRGDSAAYFCASSSPGLLSYEQYFGPGTRLTVT.

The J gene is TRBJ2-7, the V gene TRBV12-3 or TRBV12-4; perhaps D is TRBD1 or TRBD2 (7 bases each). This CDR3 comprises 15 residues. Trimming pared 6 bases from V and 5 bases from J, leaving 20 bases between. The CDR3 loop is CASSLRQGGKNEQYF. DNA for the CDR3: TGTGCCAGCAGCCTCCGACAGGGAGGGAAAAACGAGCAGTACTTC.

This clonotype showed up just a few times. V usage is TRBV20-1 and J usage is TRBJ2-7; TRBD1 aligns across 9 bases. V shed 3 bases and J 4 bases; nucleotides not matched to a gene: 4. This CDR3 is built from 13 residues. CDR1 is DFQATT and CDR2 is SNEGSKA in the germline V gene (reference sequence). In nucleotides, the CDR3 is TGCAGTGCTAGGGGACAGGGAGCGTACGAGCAGTACTTC. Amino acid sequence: CSARGQGAYEQYF.

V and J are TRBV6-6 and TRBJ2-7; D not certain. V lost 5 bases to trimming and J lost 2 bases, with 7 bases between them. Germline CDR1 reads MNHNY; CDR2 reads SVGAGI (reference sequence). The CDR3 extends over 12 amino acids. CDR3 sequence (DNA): TGTGCCAGCAGTATAGACCCCTACGAGCAGTACTTC. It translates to CASSIDPYEQYF.

The chain's CDR3 is CASGSGVQYNEQFF. The CDR3 DNA reads as TGTGCCAGCGGTAGCGGGGTCCAGTACAATGAGCAGTTCTTC. V gene TRBV5-6 combines with J gene TRBJ2-1; 8 nucleotides agree with TRBD2. The CDR3 runs 14 residues. Per the germline V gene, CDR1 is SGHDT and CDR2 is YYEEEE. V lost 7 bases to trimming and J lost 4 bases; unmatched junction nucleotides: 7.

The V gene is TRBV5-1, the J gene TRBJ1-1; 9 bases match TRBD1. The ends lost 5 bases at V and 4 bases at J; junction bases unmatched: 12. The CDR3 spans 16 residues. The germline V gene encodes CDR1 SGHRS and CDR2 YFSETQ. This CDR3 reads CASSHDRDRDGTEAFF. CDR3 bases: TGCGCCAGCAGTCACGACCGGGACAGGGACGGCACTGAAGCTTTCTTT. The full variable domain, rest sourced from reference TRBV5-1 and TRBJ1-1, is KAGVTQTPRYLIKTRGQQVTLSCSPISGHRSVSWYQQTPGQGLQFLFEYFSETQRNKGNFPGRFSGRQFSNSRSEMNVSTLELGDSALYLCASSHDRDRDGTEAFFGQGTRLTVV.

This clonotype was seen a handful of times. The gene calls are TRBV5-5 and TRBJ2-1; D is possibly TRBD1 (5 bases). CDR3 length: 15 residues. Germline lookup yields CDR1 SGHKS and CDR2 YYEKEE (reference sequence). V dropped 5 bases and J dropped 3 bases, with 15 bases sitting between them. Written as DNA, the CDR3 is TGTGCCAGCAGACCCGGCACAGGTAACTACAATGAGCAGTTCTTC. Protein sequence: CASRPGTGNYNEQFF. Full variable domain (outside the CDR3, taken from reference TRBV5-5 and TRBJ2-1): DAGVTQSPTHLIKTRGQQVTLRCSPISGHKSVSWYQQVLGQGPQFIFQYYEKEERGRGNFPDRFSARQFPNYSSELNVNALLLGDSALYLCASRPGTGNYNEQFFGPGTRLTVL.

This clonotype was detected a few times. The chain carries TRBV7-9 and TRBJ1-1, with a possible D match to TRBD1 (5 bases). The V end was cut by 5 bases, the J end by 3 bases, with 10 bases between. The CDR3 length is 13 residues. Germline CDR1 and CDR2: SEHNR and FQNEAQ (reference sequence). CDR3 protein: CASSLGVYTEAFF. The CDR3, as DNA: TGTGCCAGCAGCCTAGGGGTCTACACTGAAGCTTTCTTT.

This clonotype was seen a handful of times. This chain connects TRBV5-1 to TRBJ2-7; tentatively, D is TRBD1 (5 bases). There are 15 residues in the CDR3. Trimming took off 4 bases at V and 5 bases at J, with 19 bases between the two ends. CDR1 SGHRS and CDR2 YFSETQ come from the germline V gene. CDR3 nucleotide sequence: TGCGCCAGCAGCCCATCGACAGTCCCATTCCACGAGCAGTACTTC. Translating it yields CASSPSTVPFHEQYF.

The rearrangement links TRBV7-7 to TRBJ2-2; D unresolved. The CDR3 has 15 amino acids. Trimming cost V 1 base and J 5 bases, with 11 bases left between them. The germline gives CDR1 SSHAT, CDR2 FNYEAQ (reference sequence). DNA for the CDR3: TGTGCCAGCAGCTTAGGTAGAGGAGAAACCGGGGAGCTGTTTTTT. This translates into CASSLGRGETGELFF.

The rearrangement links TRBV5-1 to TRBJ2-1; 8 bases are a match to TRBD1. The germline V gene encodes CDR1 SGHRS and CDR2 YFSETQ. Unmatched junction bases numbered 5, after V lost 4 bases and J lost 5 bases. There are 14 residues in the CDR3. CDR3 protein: CASSIQGEDNEQFF. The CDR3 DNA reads TGCGCCAGCAGCATACAGGGGGAGGACAATGAGCAGTTCTTC.

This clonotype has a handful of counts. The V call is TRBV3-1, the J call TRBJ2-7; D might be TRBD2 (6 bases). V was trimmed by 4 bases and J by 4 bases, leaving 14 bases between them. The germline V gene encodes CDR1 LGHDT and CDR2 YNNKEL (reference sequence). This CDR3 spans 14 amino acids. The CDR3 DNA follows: TGTGCCAGCAGCCCCCGGAGGGTTCCGTACGAGCAGTACTTC. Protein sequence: CASSPRRVPYEQYF.

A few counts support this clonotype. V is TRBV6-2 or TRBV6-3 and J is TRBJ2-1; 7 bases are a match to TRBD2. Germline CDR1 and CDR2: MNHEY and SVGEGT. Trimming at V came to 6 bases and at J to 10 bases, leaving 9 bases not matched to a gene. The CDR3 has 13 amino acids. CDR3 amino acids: CASSPRLALEQFF. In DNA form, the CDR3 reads TGTGCCAGCAGCCCACGACTAGCTCTGGAGCAGTTCTTC.

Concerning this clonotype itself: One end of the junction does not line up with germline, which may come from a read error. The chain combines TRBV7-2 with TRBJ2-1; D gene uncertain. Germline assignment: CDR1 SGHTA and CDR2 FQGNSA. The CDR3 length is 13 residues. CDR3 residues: CSSRAGPHNEQFF. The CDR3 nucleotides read TGTTCCAGCAGAGCCGGGCCCCACAATGAGCAGTTCTTC. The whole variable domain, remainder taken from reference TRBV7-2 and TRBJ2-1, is GAGVSQSPSNKVTEKGKDVELRCDPISGHTALYWYRQSLGQGLEFLIYFQGNSAPDKSGLPSDRFSAERTGGSVSTLTIQRTQQEDSAVYLCSSRAGPHNEQFFGPGTRLTVL.

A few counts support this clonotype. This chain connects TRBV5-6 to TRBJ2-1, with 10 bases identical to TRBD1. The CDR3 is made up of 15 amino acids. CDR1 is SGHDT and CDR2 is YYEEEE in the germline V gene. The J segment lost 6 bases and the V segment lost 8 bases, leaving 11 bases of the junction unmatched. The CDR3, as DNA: TGTGCCAGTGTCCCCGGGACAGGGGTTCTCAATGAGCAGTTCTTC. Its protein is CASVPGTGVLNEQFF.

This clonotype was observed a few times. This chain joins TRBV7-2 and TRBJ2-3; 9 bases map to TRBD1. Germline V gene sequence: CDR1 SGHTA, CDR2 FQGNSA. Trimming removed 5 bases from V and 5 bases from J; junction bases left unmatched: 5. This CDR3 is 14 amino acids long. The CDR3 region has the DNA TGTGCCAGCAGCGACCGGGACAGGGTAGATACGCAGTATTTT. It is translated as CASSDRDRVDTQYF.